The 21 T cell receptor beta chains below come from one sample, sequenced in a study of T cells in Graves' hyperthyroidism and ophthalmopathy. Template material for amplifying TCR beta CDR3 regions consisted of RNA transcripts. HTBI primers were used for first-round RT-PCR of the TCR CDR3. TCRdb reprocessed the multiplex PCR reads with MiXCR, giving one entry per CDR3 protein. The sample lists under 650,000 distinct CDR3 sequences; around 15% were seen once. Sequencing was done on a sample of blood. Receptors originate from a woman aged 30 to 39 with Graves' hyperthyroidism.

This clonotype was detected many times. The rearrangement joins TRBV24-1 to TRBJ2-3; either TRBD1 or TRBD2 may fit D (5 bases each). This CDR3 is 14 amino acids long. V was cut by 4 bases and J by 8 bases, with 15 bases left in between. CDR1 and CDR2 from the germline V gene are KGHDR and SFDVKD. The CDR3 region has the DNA TGTGCCACCAGTGACGAGGGGATTGCGGGTACGCAGTATTTT. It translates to CATSDEGIAGTQYF.

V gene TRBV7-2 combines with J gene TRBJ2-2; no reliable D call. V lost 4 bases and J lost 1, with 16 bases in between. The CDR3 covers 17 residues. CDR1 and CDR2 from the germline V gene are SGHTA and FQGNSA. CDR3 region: CASSSSGSYKNTGELFF. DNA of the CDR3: TGTGCCAGCAGCTCTTCGGGTAGCTATAAGAACACCGGGGAGCTGTTTTTT.

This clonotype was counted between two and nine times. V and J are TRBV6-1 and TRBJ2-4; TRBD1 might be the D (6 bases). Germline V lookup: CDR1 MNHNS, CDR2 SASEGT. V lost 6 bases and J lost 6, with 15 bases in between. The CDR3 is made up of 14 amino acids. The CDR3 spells CASRPTGMANIQYF. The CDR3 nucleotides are TGTGCCAGCAGGCCCACAGGGATGGCAAACATTCAGTACTTC.

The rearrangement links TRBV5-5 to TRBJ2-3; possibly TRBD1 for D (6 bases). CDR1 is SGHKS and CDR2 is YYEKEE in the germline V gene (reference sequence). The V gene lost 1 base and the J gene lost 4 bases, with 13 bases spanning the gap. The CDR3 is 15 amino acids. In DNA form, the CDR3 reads TGTGCCAGCAGCTTGAAGGGCTACAGGGCAGATACGCAGTATTTT. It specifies CASSLKGYRADTQYF.

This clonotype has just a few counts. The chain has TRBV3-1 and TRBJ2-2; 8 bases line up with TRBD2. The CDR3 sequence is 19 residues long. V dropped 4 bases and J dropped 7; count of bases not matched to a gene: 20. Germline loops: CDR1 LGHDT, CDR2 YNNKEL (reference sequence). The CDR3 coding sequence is TGTGCCAGCAGCCGACCCCCGGGACTAGTTGGCCCAATGGGCGGGGAGCTGTTTTTT. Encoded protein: CASSRPPGLVGPMGGELFF.

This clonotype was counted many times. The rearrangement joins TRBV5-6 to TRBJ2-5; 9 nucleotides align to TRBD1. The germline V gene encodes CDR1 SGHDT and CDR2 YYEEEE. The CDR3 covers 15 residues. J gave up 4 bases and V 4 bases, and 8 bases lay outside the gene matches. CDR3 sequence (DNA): TGTGCCAGCAGCCTCGCCCTGGACAGGGGAGAGACCCAGTACTTC. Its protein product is CASSLALDRGETQYF.

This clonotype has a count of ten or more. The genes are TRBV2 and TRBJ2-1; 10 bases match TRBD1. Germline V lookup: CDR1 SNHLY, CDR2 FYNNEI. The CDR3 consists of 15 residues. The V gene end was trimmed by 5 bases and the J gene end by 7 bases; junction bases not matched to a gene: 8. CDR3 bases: TGTGCCAGCAGTCAAGAGGGGGGACAGGGGAATGAGCAGTTCTTC. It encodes CASSQEGGQGNEQFF.

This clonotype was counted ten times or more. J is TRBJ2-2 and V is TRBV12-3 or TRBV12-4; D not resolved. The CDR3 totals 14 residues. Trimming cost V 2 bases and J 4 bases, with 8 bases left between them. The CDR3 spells CASSLLVGTGELFF. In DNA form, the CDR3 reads TGTGCCAGCAGTTTACTAGTGGGCACCGGGGAGCTGTTTTTT.

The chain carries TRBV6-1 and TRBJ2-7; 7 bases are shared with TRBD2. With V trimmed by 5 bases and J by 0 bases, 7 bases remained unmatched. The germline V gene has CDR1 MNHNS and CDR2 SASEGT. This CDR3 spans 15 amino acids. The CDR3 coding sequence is TGTGCCAGCAGTACACACGGCGGGAGCTCCTACGAGCAGTACTTC. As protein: CASSTHGGSSYEQYF.

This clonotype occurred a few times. The CDR3 spells CASSYGQGPEKLFF. In DNA, the CDR3 is TGTGCCAGCAGTTACGGACAGGGGCCCGAAAAACTGTTTTTT. This rearrangement joins TRBV28 to TRBJ1-4; 9 bases are shared with TRBD1. J was trimmed by 8 bases and V by 4 bases; bases with no gene match: 5. The CDR3 runs to 14 residues. The germline gives CDR1 MDHEN, CDR2 SYDVKM.

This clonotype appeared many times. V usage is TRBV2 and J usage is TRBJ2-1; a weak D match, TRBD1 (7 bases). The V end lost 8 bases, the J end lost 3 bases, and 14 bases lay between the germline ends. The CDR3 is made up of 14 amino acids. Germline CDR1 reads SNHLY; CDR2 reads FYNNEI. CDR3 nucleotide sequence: TGTGCCAGCTCGGGGGACAGCTTCTACAATGAGCAGTTCTTC. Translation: CASSGDSFYNEQFF.

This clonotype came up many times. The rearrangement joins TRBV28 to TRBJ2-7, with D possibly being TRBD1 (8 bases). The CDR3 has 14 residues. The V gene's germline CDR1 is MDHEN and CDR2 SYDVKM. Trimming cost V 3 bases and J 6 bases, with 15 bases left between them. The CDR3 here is CASSFSGGGGEQYF. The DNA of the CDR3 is TGTGCCAGCAGTTTTTCAGGGGGCGGGGGCGAGCAGTACTTC. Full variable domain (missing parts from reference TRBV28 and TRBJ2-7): DVKVTQSSRYLVKRTGEKVFLECVQDMDHENMFWYRQDPGLGLRLIYFSYDVKMKEKGDIPEGYSVSREKKERFSLILESASTNQTSMYLCASSFSGGGGEQYFGPGTRLTVT.

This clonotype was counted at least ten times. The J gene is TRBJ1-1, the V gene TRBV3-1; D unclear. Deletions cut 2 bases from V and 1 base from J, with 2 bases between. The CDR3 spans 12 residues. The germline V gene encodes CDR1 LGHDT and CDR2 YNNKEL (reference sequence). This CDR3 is CASSQSNTEAFF. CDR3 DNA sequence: TGTGCCAGCAGCCAATCGAACACTGAAGCTTTCTTT. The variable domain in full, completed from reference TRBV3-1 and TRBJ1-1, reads DTAVSQTPKYLVTQMGNDKSIKCEQNLGHDTMYWYKQDSKKFLKIMFSYNNKELIINETVPNRFSPKSPDKAHLNLHINSLELGDSAVYFCASSQSNTEAFFGQGTRLTVV.

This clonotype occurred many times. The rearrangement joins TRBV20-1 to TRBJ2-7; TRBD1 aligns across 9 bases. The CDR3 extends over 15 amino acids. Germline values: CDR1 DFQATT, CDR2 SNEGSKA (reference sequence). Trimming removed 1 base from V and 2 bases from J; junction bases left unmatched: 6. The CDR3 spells CSARGDRETPYEQYF. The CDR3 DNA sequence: TGCAGTGCTAGAGGGGACAGGGAAACGCCCTACGAGCAGTACTTC.

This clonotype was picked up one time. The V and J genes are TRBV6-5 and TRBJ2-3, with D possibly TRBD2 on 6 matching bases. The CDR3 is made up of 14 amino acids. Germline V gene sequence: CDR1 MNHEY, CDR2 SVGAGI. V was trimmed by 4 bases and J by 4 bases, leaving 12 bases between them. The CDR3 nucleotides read TGTGCCAGCAGTTCCCAAAGCGGGTCAGATACGCAGTATTTT. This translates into CASSSQSGSDTQYF.

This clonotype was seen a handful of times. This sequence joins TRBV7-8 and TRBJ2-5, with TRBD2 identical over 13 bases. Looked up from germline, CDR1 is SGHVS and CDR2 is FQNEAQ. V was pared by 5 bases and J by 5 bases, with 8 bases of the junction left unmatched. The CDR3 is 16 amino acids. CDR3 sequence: CASSPGLAGAGETQYF. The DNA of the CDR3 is TGTGCCAGCAGCCCAGGACTAGCGGGAGCGGGGGAGACCCAGTACTTC.

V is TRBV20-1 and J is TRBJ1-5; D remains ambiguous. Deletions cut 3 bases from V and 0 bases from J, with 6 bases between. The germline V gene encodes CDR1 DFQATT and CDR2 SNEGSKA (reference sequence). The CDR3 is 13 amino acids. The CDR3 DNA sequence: TGCAGTGCTAGCCGCAGTAGCAATCAGCCCCAGCATTTT. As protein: CSASRSSNQPQHF.

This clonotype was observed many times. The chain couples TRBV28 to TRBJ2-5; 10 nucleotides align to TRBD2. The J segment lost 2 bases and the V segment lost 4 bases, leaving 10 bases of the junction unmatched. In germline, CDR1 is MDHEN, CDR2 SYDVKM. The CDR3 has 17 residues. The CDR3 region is CASSWSSGRRAQETQYF. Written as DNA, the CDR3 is TGTGCCAGCAGTTGGTCTAGCGGGAGAAGGGCACAAGAGACCCAGTACTTC. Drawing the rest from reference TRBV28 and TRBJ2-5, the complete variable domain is DVKVTQSSRYLVKRTGEKVFLECVQDMDHENMFWYRQDPGLGLRLIYFSYDVKMKEKGDIPEGYSVSREKKERFSLILESASTNQTSMYLCASSWSSGRRAQETQYFGPGTRLLVL.

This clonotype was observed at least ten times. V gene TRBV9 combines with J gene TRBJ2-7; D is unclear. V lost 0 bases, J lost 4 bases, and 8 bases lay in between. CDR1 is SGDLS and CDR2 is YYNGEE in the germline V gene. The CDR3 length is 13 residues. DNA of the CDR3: TGTGCCAGCAGCGTAGAAGACAAGTACGAGCAGTACTTC. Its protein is CASSVEDKYEQYF.

The CDR3 loop is CSAKRIGFNQPQHF. The CDR3 DNA sequence: TGCAGTGCCAAGCGCATAGGATTTAATCAGCCCCAGCATTTT. The chain recombines TRBV20-1 with TRBJ1-5, with unresolved D. V shed 6 bases and J shed 4 bases, with 16 bases lying between them. The germline V gene encodes CDR1 DFQATT and CDR2 SNEGSKA (reference sequence). The CDR3 runs to 14 residues.

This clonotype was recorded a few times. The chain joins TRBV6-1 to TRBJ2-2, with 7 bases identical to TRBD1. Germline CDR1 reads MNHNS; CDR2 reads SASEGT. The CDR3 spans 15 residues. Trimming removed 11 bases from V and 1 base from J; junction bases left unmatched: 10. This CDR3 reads CALLQGTVNTGELFF. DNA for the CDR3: TGTGCCCTACTCCAAGGGACAGTGAACACCGGGGAGCTGTTTTTT.